The 8 T cell receptor beta chains listed next were all sequenced from one sample in a study of blood T cell repertoires in COVID-19. TCRdb's table, derived via immunoSEQ multiplex PCR, lists solely in-frame clones and lacks some. The sample lists fewer than 300,000 clones, over 75% seen once, with over 8% in the top ten. The sample comprised peripheral blood. The receptors here all came from a man aged 18 to 35 with active or convalescent COVID-19.

This chain joins TRBV27 and TRBJ1-1; D gene unclear. Trimming stripped 6 bases from V and 5 bases from J, with 10 bases between. CDR1 and CDR2 (germline): MNHEY, SMNVEV (reference sequence). The CDR3 is made up of 12 amino acids. The CDR3, as DNA: TGTGCCAGCAGCCGTAGAGGGACTGAAGCTTTCTTT. Protein sequence: CASSRRGTEAFF.

The V and J genes are TRBV7-3 and TRBJ2-7; 9 bases agree with TRBD2. V lost 0 bases and J lost 6; bases outside the gene matches: 6. CDR1 and CDR2 (germline): SGHTA, FQGTGA. The CDR3 spans 15 residues. The CDR3 nucleotides read TGTGCCAGCAGCTTAACTAGCGGGGGCGGGAGCGAGCAGTACTTC. Its protein is CASSLTSGGGSEQYF.

The chain joins TRBV6-5 to TRBJ2-7; TRBD1 agrees at 11 bases. CDR1 and CDR2 from the germline V gene are MNHEY and SVGAGI. J was trimmed by 6 bases and V by 2 bases; bases with no gene match: 6. The length of the CDR3 is 15 residues. In DNA, the CDR3 is TGTGCCAGCAGTTACGGGACAGGGGGGGCGGTCGAGCAGTACTTC. Its protein product is CASSYGTGGAVEQYF.

This clone was counted between two and nine times. The V and J genes are TRBV25-1 and TRBJ2-1; weak D call: TRBD1 (6 bases). Germline CDR1 and CDR2: MGHDK and SYGVNS. The CDR3 spans 14 residues. Trimming stripped 5 bases from V and 8 bases from J, with 16 bases between. In nucleotides, the CDR3 is TGTGCCAGCAGTAAGGGACAAGAGACCCATGAGCAGTTCTTC. Translation: CASSKGQETHEQFF.

The chain has TRBV2 and TRBJ1-6; 9 nucleotides line up with TRBD1. V shed 7 bases, J shed 7 bases, and the junction held 5 bases outside the gene matches. This CDR3 spans 14 amino acids. Germline assignment: CDR1 SNHLY and CDR2 FYNNEI. CDR3 protein: CASIGTGNNSPLHF. The CDR3 nucleotides read TGTGCCAGCATTGGGACAGGGAACAATTCACCCCTCCACTTT. Full variable domain (missing parts from reference TRBV2 and TRBJ1-6): EPEVTQTPSHQVTQMGQEVILRCVPISNHLYFYWYRQILGQKVEFLVSFYNNEISEKSEIFDDQFSVERPDGSNFTLKIRSTKLEDSAMYFCASIGTGNNSPLHFGNGTRLTVT.

This chain uses TRBV7-9 with TRBJ1-5; D possibly corresponds to TRBD1 (6 bases). V lost 1 base to trimming and J lost 0 bases, with 10 bases between them. The CDR3 contains 16 residues. Germline V gene data show CDR1 as SEHNR and CDR2 as FQNEAQ (reference sequence). CDR3 residues: CASSLEPGASNQPQHF. CDR3 bases: TGTGCCAGCAGCTTAGAACCAGGGGCTAGCAATCAGCCCCAGCATTTT.

The chain uses TRBV29-1 and TRBJ2-1; D is undetermined. V was trimmed by 7 bases and J by 2 bases, leaving 9 bases between them. This CDR3 contains 12 residues. Germline V lookup: CDR1 SQVTM, CDR2 ANQGSEA. The CDR3 sequence: CSATLAYNEQFF. For the CDR3, the DNA is TGCAGCGCCACGCTAGCCTACAATGAGCAGTTCTTC.

In regard to this clone: This sample also contains other DNA sequences that code for the same CDR3. The gene calls are TRBV5-1 and TRBJ2-2; D may be TRBD1 (5 bases). The CDR3 length is 15 residues. V was shortened by 2 bases and J by 1 base, with 9 bases between the two germline ends. The germline gives CDR1 SGHRS, CDR2 YFSETQ. The CDR3 here is CASSLTGENTGELFF. The DNA for the CDR3 is TGCGCCAGCAGCTTAACAGGCGAGAACACCGGGGAGCTGTTTTTT. The full variable domain, with the rest looked up from reference TRBV5-1 and TRBJ2-2, is KAGVTQTPRYLIKTRGQQVTLSCSPISGHRSVSWYQQTPGQGLQFLFEYFSETQRNKGNFPGRFSGRQFSNSRSEMNVSTLELGDSALYLCASSLTGENTGELFFGEGSRLTVL.